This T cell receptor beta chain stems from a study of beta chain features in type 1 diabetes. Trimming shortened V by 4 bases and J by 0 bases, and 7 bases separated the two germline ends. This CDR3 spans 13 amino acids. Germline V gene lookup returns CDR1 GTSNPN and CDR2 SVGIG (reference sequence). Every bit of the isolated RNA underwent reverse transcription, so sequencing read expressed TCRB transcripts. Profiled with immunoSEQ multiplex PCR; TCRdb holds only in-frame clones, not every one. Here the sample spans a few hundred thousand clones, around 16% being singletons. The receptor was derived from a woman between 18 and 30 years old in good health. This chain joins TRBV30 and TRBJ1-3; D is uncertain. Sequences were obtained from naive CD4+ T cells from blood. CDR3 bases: TGTGCCTGGACCCCCTACTCTGGAAACACCATATATTTT. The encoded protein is CAWTPYSGNTIYF.